This T cell receptor (beta chain) was recovered during a study of OX40 agonist ivuxolimab in advanced cancers. Broader study findings: There was clonal expansion of CD4+ and CD8+ blood T cells by week 6 at 0.1 to 3.0 mg/kg. CD8+ T cells were the subset that, on average, had more expanded clones than CD4+.

About this clone itself: Its antigen is still unknown.

Profiled with immunoSEQ multiplex PCR; TCRdb holds only in-frame clones, not every one. This table holds over 80,000 clones, around 80% found once. The clonotype was recovered from an adult with an advanced solid tumor such as melanoma, head and neck, liver or kidney cancer. Here the sequenced sample was CD4+ or CD8+ T cells sorted from blood, taken in a trial of the OX40 agonist ivuxolimab.

The DNA for the CDR3 is TGCGCCAGCAGCCACAACGGAGGCACGTTCTTC. This gives the protein CASSHNGGTFF. The V call is TRBV4-1, the J call TRBJ2-1; D perhaps matches TRBD2 (5 bases). CDR3 size: 11 residues. Per germline, CDR1 MGHRA and CDR2 YSYEKL. V lost 3 bases to trimming and J lost 15 bases, with 12 bases between them.